The clone carrying this T cell receptor (delta chain) was counted between two and nine times. Other DNA sequences from this sample encode an identical CDR3 as well. This sample stems from a study of gamma-delta chains in newborns, infants, children. Study as a whole: Polyclonal expansion of innate γδ T cells after birth follows microbial exposure.

TCRdb re-processed the reads using CATT. The table has several thousand delta-chain clones, 2.6% seen once. V was trimmed by 3 bases and J by 0 bases, leaving 17 bases between them. This CDR3 comprises 17 residues. CDR1 is TSWWSYY, CDR2 QGS, per germline. The source material was blood. The clonotype was recovered from a child who was a newborn, infant or young child, either healthy, febrile or measles-vaccinated (not recorded which). This rearrangement joins TRDV1 to TRDJ1; no firm D call. Written as DNA, the CDR3 is TGTGCTCTTGGGGAGCTGGAACCCTCCAGGTACACCGATAAACTCATCTTT. Translated, it gives CALGELEPSRYTDKLIF.